The source of this TCR beta chain is a study of blood T cell repertoires in COVID-19. As for the study in general: COVID-19 samples from acute and convalescent phases originated in the United States, Italy and Spain.

CDR3 size: 11 residues. V lost 1 base to trimming and J lost 5 bases, with 3 bases between them. Germline assignment: CDR1 SGHDT and CDR2 YYEEEE. The data were produced by immunoSEQ multiplex PCR, yet TCRdb's version contains in-frame clones alone and is incomplete. The data contain roughly 13,000 clones, 78% of them seen just once; the ten biggest clones take up approximately 34%. This clone was counted only a few times. Sample: peripheral blood. This TCR was recovered from a human donor in a cohort sampled during active COVID-19. The chain uses TRBV5-6 and TRBJ2-5; D not certain. CDR3 protein: CASSLYETQYF. The CDR3 nucleotides are TGTGCCAGCAGCTTGTATGAGACCCAGTACTTC.